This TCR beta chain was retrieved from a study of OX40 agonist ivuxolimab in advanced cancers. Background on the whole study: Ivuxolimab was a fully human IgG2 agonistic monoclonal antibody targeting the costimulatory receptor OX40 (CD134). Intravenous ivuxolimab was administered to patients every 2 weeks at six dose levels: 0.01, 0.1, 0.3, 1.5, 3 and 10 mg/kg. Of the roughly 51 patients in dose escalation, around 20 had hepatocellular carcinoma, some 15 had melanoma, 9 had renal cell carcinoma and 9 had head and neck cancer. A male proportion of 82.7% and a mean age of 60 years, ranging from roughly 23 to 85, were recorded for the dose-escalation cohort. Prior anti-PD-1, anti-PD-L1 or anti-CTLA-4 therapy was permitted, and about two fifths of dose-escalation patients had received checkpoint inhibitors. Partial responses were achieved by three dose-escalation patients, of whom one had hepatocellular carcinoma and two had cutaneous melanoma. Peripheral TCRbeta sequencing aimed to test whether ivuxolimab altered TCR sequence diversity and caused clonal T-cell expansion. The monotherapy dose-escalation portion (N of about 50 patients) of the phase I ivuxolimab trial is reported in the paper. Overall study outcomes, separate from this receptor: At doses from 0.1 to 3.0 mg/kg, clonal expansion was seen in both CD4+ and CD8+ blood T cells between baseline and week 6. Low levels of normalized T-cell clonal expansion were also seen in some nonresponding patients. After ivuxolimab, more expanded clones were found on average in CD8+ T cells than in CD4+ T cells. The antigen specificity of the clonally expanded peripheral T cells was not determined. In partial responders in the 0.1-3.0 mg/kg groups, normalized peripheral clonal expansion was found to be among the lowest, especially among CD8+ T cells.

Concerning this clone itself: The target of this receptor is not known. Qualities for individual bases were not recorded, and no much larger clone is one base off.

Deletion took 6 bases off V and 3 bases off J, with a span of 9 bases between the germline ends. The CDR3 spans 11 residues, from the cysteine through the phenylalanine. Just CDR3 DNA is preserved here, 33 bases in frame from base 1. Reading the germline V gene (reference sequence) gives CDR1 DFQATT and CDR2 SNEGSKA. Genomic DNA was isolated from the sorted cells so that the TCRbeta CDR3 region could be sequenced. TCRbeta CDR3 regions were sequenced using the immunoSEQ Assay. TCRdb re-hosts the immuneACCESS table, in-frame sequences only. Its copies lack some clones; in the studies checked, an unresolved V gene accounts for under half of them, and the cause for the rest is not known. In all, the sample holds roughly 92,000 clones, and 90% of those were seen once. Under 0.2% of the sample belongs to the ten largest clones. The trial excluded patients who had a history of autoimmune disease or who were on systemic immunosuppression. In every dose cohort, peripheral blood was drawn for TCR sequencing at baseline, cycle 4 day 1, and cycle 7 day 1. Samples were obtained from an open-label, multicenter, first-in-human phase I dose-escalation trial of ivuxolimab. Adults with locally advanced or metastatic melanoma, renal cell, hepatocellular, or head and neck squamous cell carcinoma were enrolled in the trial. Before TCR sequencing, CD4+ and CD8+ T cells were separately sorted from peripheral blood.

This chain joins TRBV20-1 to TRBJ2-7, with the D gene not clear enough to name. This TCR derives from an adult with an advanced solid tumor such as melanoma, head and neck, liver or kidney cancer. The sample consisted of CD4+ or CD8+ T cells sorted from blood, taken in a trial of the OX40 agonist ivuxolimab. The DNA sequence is TGCAGTGCAAACGAGAACTACGAGCAGTACTTC. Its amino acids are CSANENYEQYF.